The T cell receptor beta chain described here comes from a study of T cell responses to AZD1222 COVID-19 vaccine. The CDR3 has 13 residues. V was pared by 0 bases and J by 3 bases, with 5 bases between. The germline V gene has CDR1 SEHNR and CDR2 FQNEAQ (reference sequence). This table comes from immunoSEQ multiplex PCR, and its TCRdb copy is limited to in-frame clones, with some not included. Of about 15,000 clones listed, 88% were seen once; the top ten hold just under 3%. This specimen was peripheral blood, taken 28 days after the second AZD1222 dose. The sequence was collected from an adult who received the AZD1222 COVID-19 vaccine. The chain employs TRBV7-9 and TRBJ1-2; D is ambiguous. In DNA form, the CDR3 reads TGTGCCAGCAGCTTAGCGGAGGACTATGGCTACACCTTC. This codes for CASSLAEDYGYTF.